These 19 T cell receptor beta chains share one sample of origin, sequenced in a study of blood T cell repertoires in COVID-19. TCRdb's copy holds only in-frame clones and misses some; the assay was immunoSEQ multiplex PCR. The repertoire includes fewer than 500,000 clones, about four fifths of them detected once, and about 1% sits in the top ten. The sequencing input was peripheral blood. These receptors were obtained from a human donor with acute or convalescent COVID-19. The donor label of this sample is uncertain.

This chain connects TRBV6-5 to TRBJ1-5; TRBD1 matches at 7 bases. The V gene's germline CDR1 is MNHEY and CDR2 SVGAGI. Losses at the gene ends were 5 bases for V and 4 bases for J; bases not matched to a gene: 5. There are 14 residues in the CDR3. This CDR3 reads CASSPDRRNQPQHF. Written as DNA, the CDR3 is TGTGCCAGCAGTCCGGACAGGAGGAATCAGCCCCAGCATTTT.

The chain has TRBV20-1 and TRBJ1-5; 10 bases line up with TRBD1. V shed 3 bases and J 2 bases; nucleotides not matched to a gene: 16. The CDR3 covers 19 residues. CDR1 is DFQATT and CDR2 is SNEGSKA in the germline V gene (reference sequence). The CDR3 spells CSASDPGQGYAWGNQPQHF. The CDR3 nucleotides read TGCAGTGCTAGTGATCCGGGACAGGGGTACGCTTGGGGCAATCAGCCCCAGCATTTT.

The chain employs TRBV9 and TRBJ2-1; 14 positions agree with TRBD2. This CDR3 contains 17 residues. Trimming at V came to 2 bases and at J to 4 bases, leaving 5 bases not matched to a gene. Germline V CDR1 and CDR2: SGDLS, YYNGEE. This CDR3 is CASSVFRTSGGYNEQFF. In DNA form, the CDR3 reads TGTGCCAGCAGCGTTTTCCGGACTAGCGGGGGGTACAATGAGCAGTTCTTC.

The chain recombines TRBV19 with TRBJ1-1, with 9 bases aligning to TRBD1. CDR3 length: 15 amino acids. Germline V gene sequence: CDR1 LNHDA, CDR2 SQIVND (reference sequence). The V segment lost 5 bases and the J segment 4 bases; nucleotides outside the gene matches: 8. This chain's CDR3 is CASSLRTGAGTEAFF. The CDR3 DNA sequence: TGTGCCAGTAGTCTAAGGACAGGGGCTGGCACTGAAGCTTTCTTT.

Here the CDR3 DNA reads TGCGCCAGCAGTGAAGGGCTAGCGGGAGTAGAGACCCAGTACTTC. Amino acid sequence: CASSEGLAGVETQYF. The rearrangement uses TRBV10-2 and TRBJ2-5; TRBD2 matches 10 bases. The germline V gene has CDR1 WSHSY and CDR2 SAAADI. The CDR3 totals 15 residues. V was pared by 3 bases and J by 4 bases, with 5 bases of the junction left unmatched.

This clone was detected only a few times. The same CDR3 also results from other DNA sequences found in this sample. The V call is TRBV12-3 or TRBV12-4, the J call TRBJ1-2; D is possibly TRBD1 (6 bases). Trimming left V 5 bases short and J 4 bases short, with 8 bases between. The CDR3 spans 12 residues. CDR3 region: CASSQGIYGYTF. As DNA, the CDR3 is TGTGCCAGCAGTCAGGGGATCTATGGCTACACCTTC.

This clone was picked up a small number of times. V usage is TRBV6-5 and J usage is TRBJ2-1; 12 bases match TRBD2. The CDR3 runs 15 residues. The V and J ends lost 4 bases and 8 bases, in that order; junction bases with no gene match: 6. Germline assignment: CDR1 MNHEY and CDR2 SVGAGI. The CDR3 is CASSLTSGSSYEQFF. As DNA, the CDR3 is TGTGCCAGCAGTTTGACTAGCGGGAGTTCCTATGAGCAGTTCTTC.

This chain connects TRBV6-5 to TRBJ2-5; D unclear. V lost 5 bases to trimming and J lost 5 bases, with 9 bases between them. Germline-derived CDR1 and CDR2 are MNHEY and SVGAGI. The CDR3 covers 12 residues. This CDR3 is CASSRNLETQYF. CDR3 DNA sequence: TGTGCCAGCAGTCGCAACTTGGAGACCCAGTACTTC.

The gene calls are TRBV2 and TRBJ2-3, with TRBD2 as a possible D gene (6 bases). This CDR3 is 15 amino acids long. V was clipped by 8 bases and J by 0 bases, with 15 bases between them. CDR1 is SNHLY, CDR2 FYNNEI, per germline. The CDR3: CASGSGELSTDTQYF. The CDR3, as DNA: TGTGCCAGCGGGTCGGGAGAGTTGAGCACAGATACGCAGTATTTT.

The rearrangement links TRBV2 to TRBJ2-4; D perhaps matches TRBD1 (7 bases). Trimming removed 1 base from V and 5 bases from J, with 15 bases in between. The CDR3 is 16 residues long. The V gene's germline CDR1 is SNHLY and CDR2 FYNNEI. CDR3 region: CASSEGGTASQNIQYF. The CDR3, as DNA: TGTGCCAGCAGTGAAGGCGGGACAGCGAGCCAAAACATTCAGTACTTC.

The chain is built from TRBV5-4 and TRBJ2-3; 11 positions agree with TRBD2. Germline CDR1 and CDR2: SGHNT and YYREEE (reference sequence). This CDR3 comprises 15 residues. Trimming removed 1 base from V and 9 bases from J; junction bases left unmatched: 7. CDR3 loop: CASSLFLAGGTTQYF. The CDR3 region has the DNA TGTGCCAGCAGCTTGTTCCTAGCGGGGGGTACGACGCAGTATTTT.

The chain couples TRBV6-5 to TRBJ1-3, with D tentatively TRBD1 (5 bases). The CDR3 covers 16 residues. CDR1 MNHEY and CDR2 SVGAGI come from the germline V gene. V was trimmed by 0 bases and J by 0 bases, leaving 9 bases between them. The CDR3 bases are TGTGCCAGCAGTTACTCGATGGGGGGCTCTGGAAACACCATATATTTT. Translating gives CASSYSMGGSGNTIYF.

This chain uses TRBV7-2 with TRBJ1-6; D unresolved. This CDR3 comprises 14 residues. Germline loops: CDR1 SGHTA, CDR2 FQGNSA. The germline V and J ends were trimmed by 5 bases and 8 bases, with 13 bases remaining between them. CDR3 in DNA: TGTGCCAGCAGCACCCCGAGACGGGATTCACCCCTCCACTTT. The encoded protein is CASSTPRRDSPLHF.

CDR3 sequence (DNA): TGCACCAGCAGCCAGTGTGGGGGAGGACAGGGCAACACTGAAGCTTTCTTT. Its translation is CTSSQCGGGQGNTEAFF. The chain joins TRBV1 to TRBJ1-1; the table assigns TRBD1, which was not confirmed against the DNA. TRBV1 counts as a pseudogene. This CDR3 has 17 amino acids.

The chain uses TRBV6-1 and TRBJ2-1; TRBD2 is a possible D gene (5 bases). CDR1 and CDR2 (germline): MNHNS, SASEGT. V lost 0 bases and J 15 bases, leaving 18 bases between the germline ends. The CDR3 contains 14 residues. CDR3: CASSEAAPRTYLFF. CDR3 nucleotides: TGTGCCAGCAGTGAAGCCGCCCCCCGGACTTACCTGTTCTTC.

This sequence joins TRBV2 and TRBJ2-1, with 13 bases identical to TRBD2. The J segment lost 6 bases and the V segment lost 9 bases, leaving 11 bases of the junction unmatched. CDR3 length: 16 amino acids. Looked up from germline, CDR1 is SNHLY and CDR2 is FYNNEI. The CDR3 sequence is CASGERTSGSFNEQFF. The CDR3 DNA reads TGTGCCAGTGGGGAGCGGACTAGCGGGAGTTTCAATGAGCAGTTCTTC.

The table lists this clone with a count of one. The chain links TRBV11-2 to TRBJ1-5, with D perhaps TRBD1 (6 bases). The CDR3 spans 15 residues. V shed 5 bases and J shed 4 bases, with 15 bases lying between them. CDR1 SGHAT and CDR2 FQNNGV come from the germline V gene. The CDR3, as DNA: TGTGCCAGCAGCCGAGACAGGCGCCCTAATCAGCCCCAGCATTTT. It specifies CASSRDRRPNQPQHF.

This chain uses TRBV7-6 with TRBJ1-1; D is uncertain. Germline CDR1 SGHVS, CDR2 FNYEAQ. V lost 5 bases and J lost 1, with 14 bases in between. This CDR3 has 15 residues. This CDR3 is CASSPSRFGNTEAFF. In DNA, the CDR3 is TGTGCCAGCAGCCCGAGCCGGTTCGGGAACACTGAAGCTTTCTTT. The variable domain in full, completed from reference TRBV7-6 and TRBJ1-1, reads GAGVSQSPRYKVTKRGQDVALRCDPISGHVSLYWYRQALGQGPEFLTYFNYEAQQDKSGLPNDRFSAERPEGSISTLTIQRTEQRDSAMYRCASSPSRFGNTEAFFGQGTRLTVV.

Remarks on this clone: The same CDR3 also results from other DNA sequences found in this sample. V and J are TRBV19 and TRBJ1-5; 8 positions match TRBD1. CDR3 length: 14 residues. The germline CDR1 and CDR2 sequences are LNHDA and SQIVND (reference sequence). Trimming at V came to 4 bases and at J to 5 bases, leaving 4 bases not matched to a gene. The CDR3: CASSTGQGHQPQHF. The CDR3 bases are TGTGCCAGTAGTACTGGACAGGGTCATCAGCCCCAGCATTTT.